A selection of T cell receptor beta chains follows, all from one sample in a study of blood T cell repertoires in COVID-19. The assay was immunoSEQ multiplex PCR, and TCRdb's table has in-frame clones only and misses some. The sample lists about 130,000 clones, 70% to 75% occurring once. The sample comprised peripheral blood. These receptors were collected from an older man with COVID-19, enrolled during active disease. CDR3s include the opening cysteine and the closing phenylalanine or tryptophan. A D gene is named only where the DNA matches it firmly. Expanded clones are given a class, and other clones once, few, many or no size at all.

clone size: NA
V gene: TRBV21-1
D gene: NA
J gene: TRBJ2-1
CDR3 DNA: TGTGCCAGCAGCAAAGCTCGAGTTCACAATGAGCAGTTCTTC
CDR3 protein: CASSKARVHNEQFF

clone size: NA
V gene: TRBV11-3
D gene: TRBD1
J gene: TRBJ2-1
CDR3 DNA: TGTGCCAGCAGCTTAGGGGGGTGGGGACAGCCTGTTGCTGAGCAGTTCTTC
CDR3 protein: CASSLGGWGQPVAEQFF

clone size: NA
V gene: TRBV11-2
D gene: TRBD2
J gene: TRBJ2-7
CDR3 DNA: TGTGCCAGCAGCTTAGTTGCTATAGCGGGAGGGGGCTACGAGCAGTACTTC
CDR3 protein: CASSLVAIAGGGYEQYF

clone size: NA
V gene: TRBV5-1
D gene: NA
J gene: TRBJ2-7
CDR3 DNA: TGCGCCAGCAGCACAGGACGGACCACAACCTACGAGCAGTACTTC
CDR3 protein: CASSTGRTTTYEQYF

clone size: NA
V gene: TRBV3-1/TRBV3-2
D gene: NA
J gene: TRBJ2-2
CDR3 DNA: TGTGCCAGCAGCCAAGAGGGCGCGACGAACACCGGGGAGCTGTTTTTT
CDR3 protein: CASSQEGATNTGELFF

clone size: NA
V gene: TRBV9
D gene: NA
J gene: TRBJ2-2
CDR3 DNA: TGTGCCAGCAGCGTAGACCTTAGCGGTTCACCACACACCGGGGAGCTGTTTTTT
CDR3 protein: CASSVDLSGSPHTGELFF

clone size: NA
V gene: TRBV4-3
D gene: TRBD2
J gene: TRBJ2-1
CDR3 DNA: TGCGCCAGCAGCCCGGCGGGAGGGCTGGAGGGTGAGCAGTTCTTC
CDR3 protein: CASSPAGGLEGEQFF

clone size: NA
V gene: TRBV7-9
D gene: NA
J gene: TRBJ2-3
CDR3 DNA: TGTGCCAGCAGCTTAGTAAGTACTGCGCTATACACAGATACGCAGTATTTT
CDR3 protein: CASSLVSTALYTDTQYF

clone size: once
V gene: TRBV6-5
D gene: TRBD2
J gene: TRBJ2-1
CDR3 DNA: TGTGCCAGCATCTCCGGGACTAGCGGGAGAGGTGAGCAGTTCTTC
CDR3 protein: CASISGTSGRGEQFF

clone size: NA
V gene: TRBV27
D gene: TRBD1
J gene: TRBJ1-5
CDR3 DNA: TGTGCCCTACAGGGGGATCAGCCCCAGCATTTT
CDR3 protein: CALQGDQPQHF

clone size: NA
V gene: TRBV28
D gene: NA
J gene: TRBJ2-7
CDR3 DNA: TGTGCCAGCAGCCCCCTACAGGGTGGGGTGGGCTACGAGCAGTACTTC
CDR3 protein: CASSPLQGGVGYEQYF

clone size: NA
V gene: TRBV11-2
D gene: NA
J gene: TRBJ1-1
CDR3 DNA: TGTGCCAGCAGTTTTCTACCTCGCGGGGGCACTGAAGCTTTCTTT
CDR3 protein: CASSFLPRGGTEAFF

clone size: NA
V gene: TRBV19
D gene: NA
J gene: TRBJ1-1
CDR3 DNA: TGTGCCAGTAGTTCCCGAACGCTGAGCGAGGCTTTCTTT
CDR3 protein: CASSSRTLSEAFF

clone size: NA
V gene: TRBV12-3/TRBV12-4
D gene: NA
J gene: TRBJ1-2
CDR3 DNA: TGTGCCAGCAGTTCTAGCCGTGGCTACACCTTC
CDR3 protein: CASSSSRGYTF

clone size: NA
V gene: TRBV4-1
D gene: NA
J gene: TRBJ1-6
CDR3 DNA: TGCGCCAGCAGCCAAGGCCAGGAAGCCTATAATTCACCCCTCCACTTT
CDR3 protein: CASSQGQEAYNSPLHF

clone size: NA
V gene: TRBV5-1
D gene: NA
J gene: TRBJ1-4
CDR3 DNA: TGCGCCAGCAGCTTGGGGGGGACCTCGACAGGCGCGGCTAATGAAAAACTGTTTTTT
CDR3 protein: CASSLGGTSTGAANEKLFF

clone size: few
V gene: TRBV4-3
D gene: NA
J gene: TRBJ2-2
CDR3 DNA: TGCGCCAGCAGCCGCGCGCTTAGAACCGGGGAGCTGTTTTTT
CDR3 protein: CASSRALRTGELFF

clone size: NA
V gene: TRBV5-5
D gene: TRBD1
J gene: TRBJ1-2
CDR3 DNA: TGTGCCAGCAGCGACAGGGCCGGTGGCTACACCTTC
CDR3 protein: CASSDRAGGYTF

clone size: NA
V gene: TRBV7-2
D gene: TRBD2
J gene: TRBJ2-1
CDR3 DNA: TGTGCCAGCACCAAACGGGCGGGAGTGGGGAATGAGCAGTTCTTC
CDR3 protein: CASTKRAGVGNEQFF

clone size: NA
V gene: TRBV18
D gene: TRBD1
J gene: TRBJ2-6
CDR3 DNA: TGTGCCAGCTCACCAGGGACAGGGAGTGGGGCCAACGTCCTGACTTTC
CDR3 protein: CASSPGTGSGANVLTF

clone size: NA
V gene: TRBV7-7
D gene: NA
J gene: TRBJ1-3
CDR3 DNA: TGTGCCCCCGTCGAGAGGTCTGGAAACACCATATATTTT
CDR3 protein: CAPVERSGNTIYF

clone size: NA
V gene: TRBV28
D gene: NA
J gene: TRBJ1-3
CDR3 DNA: TGTGCCAGCAACCCGGGGGGAACGAGCTCTGGAAACACCATATATTTT
CDR3 protein: CASNPGGTSSGNTIYF

clone size: NA
V gene: TRBV25-1
D gene: TRBD2
J gene: TRBJ2-3
CDR3 DNA: TGTGCCAGCAGTGAGAGGGGGACTAGCGGTATTAGCACAGATACGCAGTATTTT
CDR3 protein: CASSERGTSGISTDTQYF

clone size: NA
V gene: TRBV5-1
D gene: TRBD1
J gene: TRBJ1-3
CDR3 DNA: TGCGCCAGCAGCTTGGCCGGGACAGCGGCTGGAAACACCATATATTTT
CDR3 protein: CASSLAGTAAGNTIYF

clone size: NA
V gene: TRBV11-2
D gene: NA
J gene: TRBJ2-2
CDR3 DNA: TGTGCCAGCAGCTTATTCTCGATCAGGGCCAACACCGGGGAGCTGTTTTTT
CDR3 protein: CASSLFSIRANTGELFF

clone size: NA
V gene: TRBV3-1/TRBV3-2
D gene: NA
J gene: TRBJ1-2
CDR3 DNA: TGTGCCAGCAGCCCGGCAGCGGGGTACGGCTACACCTTC
CDR3 protein: CASSPAAGYGYTF

clone size: few
V gene: TRBV2
D gene: NA
J gene: TRBJ1-3
CDR3 DNA: TGTGCCAGCAGCGGGAAGCGCTCTGGAAACACCATATATTTT
CDR3 protein: CASSGKRSGNTIYF

clone size: NA
V gene: TRBV24-1
D gene: NA
J gene: TRBJ2-7
CDR3 DNA: TGTGCCACCAGTGATTTCGTCAGGGGTTCCTACGAGCAGTACTTC
CDR3 protein: CATSDFVRGSYEQYF

clone size: NA
V gene: TRBV7-9
D gene: NA
J gene: TRBJ2-3
CDR3 DNA: TGTGCCAGCAGCTTCGGAGAAGCGGCGCAGTATTTT
CDR3 protein: CASSFGEAAQYF

clone size: few
V gene: TRBV2
D gene: TRBD1
J gene: TRBJ1-4
CDR3 DNA: TGTGCCAGCAGCAACCGGGACAGAGGTGAAAAACTGTTTTTT
CDR3 protein: CASSNRDRGEKLFF

clone size: NA
V gene: TRBV5-1
D gene: NA
J gene: TRBJ1-1
CDR3 DNA: TGCGCCAGCAGCTTGGGAGGGGTTGGGACACAAGCTTTCTTT
CDR3 protein: CASSLGGVGTQAFF

clone size: NA
V gene: TRBV4-3
D gene: TRBD2
J gene: TRBJ2-1
CDR3 DNA: TGCGCCAGCAGCCAAGTTTTCGCGGGAGAGTCCTACAATGAGCAGTTCTTC
CDR3 protein: CASSQVFAGESYNEQFF

clone size: NA
V gene: TRBV6-5
D gene: NA
J gene: TRBJ2-3
CDR3 DNA: TGTGCCAGCAGTTACTCGGGGTCGGGAGAGGCAGATACGCAGTATTTT
CDR3 protein: CASSYSGSGEADTQYF

clone size: NA
V gene: TRBV28
D gene: TRBD1
J gene: TRBJ2-2
CDR3 DNA: TGTGCCACCACTTTTTGGACAGGGGGGAGGACCGGGGAGCTGTTTTTT
CDR3 protein: CATTFWTGGRTGELFF

clone size: NA
V gene: TRBV7-2
D gene: NA
J gene: TRBJ1-1
CDR3 DNA: TGTGCCAGCAGCTTAGCTTCCGCAGGTGAAGCTTTCTTT
CDR3 protein: CASSLASAGEAFF

clone size: NA
V gene: TRBV6-2/TRBV6-3
D gene: TRBD2
J gene: TRBJ2-3
CDR3 DNA: TGTGCCAGCAGTTACTCGACTAGCGGGAGGGCCACAGATACGCAGTATTTT
CDR3 protein: CASSYSTSGRATDTQYF

clone size: once
V gene: TRBV10-3
D gene: TRBD1
J gene: TRBJ1-5
CDR3 DNA: TGTGCCATCAAGGAGGAAGGGGGCAGTCAGCCCCAGCATTTT
CDR3 protein: CAIKEEGGSQPQHF

clone size: NA
V gene: TRBV3-1/TRBV3-2
D gene: NA
J gene: TRBJ1-1
CDR3 DNA: TGTGCCAGCAGTCGTTCTTCTTTGAACACTGAAGCTTTCTTT
CDR3 protein: CASSRSSLNTEAFF

clone size: few
V gene: TRBV6-6
D gene: TRBD1
J gene: TRBJ1-1
CDR3 DNA: TGTGCCAGCAGAGACAGGGGGCTTATTGAAGCTTTCTTT
CDR3 protein: CASRDRGLIEAFF

clone size: NA
V gene: TRBV7-3
D gene: NA
J gene: TRBJ2-1
CDR3 DNA: TGTGCCAGCAGCTTATTCGTGGGGACTGCGGAAGGGCAGTTCTTC
CDR3 protein: CASSLFVGTAEGQFF